These 9 T cell receptor beta chains came from one sample sequenced in a study of cytomegalovirus exposure and HLA in healthy donors. PCR primers comprised 60 Vbeta and 13 Jbeta primers. Generated by immunoSEQ multiplex PCR, the TCRdb table keeps only in-frame clones and is missing some. The repertoire holds approximately 160,000 clones, with roughly four fifths as singletons. Sequenced material: PBMCs. All receptors derive from a girl aged 2 to 9 in good health and CMV-seropositive.

The chain recombines TRBV6-5 with TRBJ1-2; TRBD1 agrees at 9 bases. In germline, CDR1 is MNHEY, CDR2 SVGAGI. Trimming took 6 bases from V and 2 from J; bases not matched to a gene: 4. The CDR3 consists of 14 residues. The CDR3 DNA follows: TGTGCCAGCAGCAAACAGGGGGCGAACTATGGCTACACCTTC. Protein product: CASSKQGANYGYTF.

This chain joins TRBV5-4 and TRBJ2-1; 7 bases fit TRBD1. Germline CDR1 SGHNT, CDR2 YYREEE (reference sequence). The V gene end was trimmed by 4 bases and the J gene end by 9 bases; junction bases not matched to a gene: 4. The CDR3 covers 12 residues. The CDR3 here is CASSRTGVEQFF. The CDR3 coding sequence is TGTGCCAGCAGCAGGACAGGCGTTGAGCAGTTCTTC. Variable domain in full (rest from reference TRBV5-4 and TRBJ2-1): ETGVTQSPTHLIKTRGQQVTLRCSSQSGHNTVSWYQQALGQGPQFIFQYYREEENGRGNFPPRFSGLQFPNYSSELNVNALELDDSALYLCASSRTGVEQFFGPGTRLTVL.

The rearrangement uses TRBV27 and TRBJ1-5, with D unresolved. Trimming pared 1 base from V and 5 bases from J, leaving 6 bases between. The CDR3 totals 13 residues. Germline CDR1 reads MNHEY; CDR2 reads SMNVEV (reference sequence). CDR3 bases: TGTGCCAGCAGTTTATTTCCGGATCAGCCCCAGCATTTT. This gives the protein CASSLFPDQPQHF.

This rearrangement joins TRBV9 to TRBJ2-7; 11 nucleotides align to TRBD2. The J segment lost 4 bases and the V segment lost 3 bases, leaving 6 bases of the junction unmatched. In germline, CDR1 is SGDLS, CDR2 YYNGEE. The CDR3 contains 15 residues. CDR3 loop: CASSATGTSGYEQYF. As DNA, the CDR3 is TGTGCCAGCAGCGCAACCGGGACTAGCGGATACGAGCAGTACTTC.

CDR3 nucleotide sequence: TGTGCCAGCAGCTCCGGACGACTAGCGGAGGGGAGCTCCTACAATGAGCAGTTCTTC. Translated, it gives CASSSGRLAEGSSYNEQFF. The rearrangement uses TRBV7-9 and TRBJ2-1; 9 nucleotides agree with TRBD2. Unmatched junction bases numbered 13, after V lost 4 bases and J lost 0 bases. CDR1 and CDR2 (germline): SEHNR, FQNEAQ (reference sequence). The CDR3 covers 19 residues.

The CDR3 is CATSRLNNEQFF. The CDR3 DNA follows: TGTGCCACCAGCAGATTAAACAATGAGCAGTTCTTC. This chain joins TRBV15 and TRBJ2-1; unclear D gene. V was pared by 2 bases and J by 5 bases, with 4 bases between. Germline CDR1 is LNHNV and CDR2 is YYDKDF (reference sequence). This CDR3 contains 12 residues. Using reference TRBV15 and TRBJ2-1 for the parts outside the CDR3, the full variable domain is DAMVIQNPRYQVTQFGKPVTLSCSQTLNHNVMYWYQQKSSQAPKLLFHYYDKDFNNEADTPDNFQSRRPNTSFCFLDIRSPGLGDTAMYLCATSRLNNEQFFGPGTRLTVL.

The rearrangement links TRBV30 to TRBJ1-3, with 8 bases identical to TRBD1. The CDR3 covers 17 residues. V lost 0 bases, J lost 2 bases, and 9 bases stayed unmatched. Germline V gene lookup returns CDR1 GTSNPN and CDR2 SVGIG (reference sequence). The CDR3 sequence is CAWSVPPGQDPGNTIYF. The CDR3 region has the DNA TGTGCCTGGAGTGTACCGCCGGGACAGGACCCTGGAAACACCATATATTTT.

The chain carries TRBV7-3 and TRBJ1-3; unclear D gene. Trimming removed 3 bases from V and 0 bases from J, with 9 bases in between. Germline values: CDR1 SGHTA, CDR2 FQGTGA. The CDR3 is 15 amino acids. Here the CDR3 reads CASSFEGSSGNTIYF. CDR3 nucleotide sequence: TGTGCCAGCAGCTTTGAAGGGAGCTCTGGAAACACCATATATTTT.

J is TRBJ1-5 and V is TRBV4-1, with D hard to call. Germline CDR1 is MGHRA and CDR2 is YSYEKL. V was cut by 4 bases and J by 7 bases, with 14 bases left in between. This CDR3 is built from 14 residues. CDR3 nucleotide sequence: TGCGCCAGCAGCCCACACGACTCCGTACAGCCCCAGCATTTT. Translating it yields CASSPHDSVQPQHF.